The sequence of this TCR beta chain was determined in a study of T cell responses to AZD1222 COVID-19 vaccine (dated by TCRdb to the early 2020s). Concerning the study at large: AZD1222 recipients with second doses at about 4 weeks or about 12 weeks were pooled, because spike-specific TCR depth and breadth did not differ between schedules. Trial participants were enrolled by age into 18-55, 56-69 and 70-plus year subgroups, with 148, 28 and 57 TCR-sequenced participants respectively. A total of approximately 240 trial participants underwent TCR sequencing, of whom around 210 had received two doses of AZD1222 and some 25 had received two doses of the MenACWY control vaccine.

The CDR3 runs 16 residues from the cysteine to the phenylalanine. Only CDR3 DNA remains: 48 bases, in frame from the first base. Looking up the germline V gene yields CDR1 KGHSH and CDR2 LQKENI. The junction carries 12 bases between V and J, which are trimmed by 3 bases and 0 bases respectively. Points on this clone: Which antigen it targets is not known. Per-base qualities were not stored, and no clone one base away is much larger.

Interpreted using the paper, the time point label stands for: baseline before first vaccination. Vaccinee samples were obtained from the UK trials COV001 and COV002, which included a single-blind randomized controlled phase 2/3 trial of AZD1222 (ChAdOx1 nCoV-19) in healthy adults. For TCRbeta chain sequencing, PBMC samples were collected from trial participants at day 0 and at day 28 after the second dose. Beyond this particular receptor, the publication reports: The 56-69-year group was small, and its depth increase did not reach significance, likely because of low power. The whole spike protein was spanned by vaccine-associated CD4 TCRs, and dominant responses were seen in regions 160-218 and 743-854. Epitopes outside the regions mutated in the B.1.351 and B.1.1.7 variants were reportedly recognized by nearly half of the unique spike-specific TCRs. Most participants were white British and females outnumbered males, and the authors suggested that clonal diversity may have been underestimated. After two AZD1222 doses, both the breadth and the depth of spike-specific TCRs were significantly higher than at day 0 and than in MenACWY recipients. Conclusions about previously exposed vaccinees are limited, since just six or seven AZD1222 recipients were seropositive for SARS-CoV-2 at baseline. No day 14 peak-response samples were available, so repertoires were characterized only after the peak T cell response.

The CDR3 regions of human TCRbeta chains were subjected to immunosequencing. In the original analysis: Repertoire TCRs were matched against a reference library of SARS-CoV-2-specific TCRs generated with the MIRA antigen-specificity platform. Breadth was defined as the fraction of unique TCRs that were SARS-CoV-2-associated. Depth was defined as the fraction of total T cells that were SARS-CoV-2-associated. Using the MIRA data, each spike-specific TCR was assigned both to the spike region to which the TCR was reactive and to a CD4 or CD8 class. Log10-transformed breadth and depth values were compared by one-way ANOVA with Sidak's multiple comparisons tests. TCRdb limited this immuneACCESS table to in-frame rearrangements with V and J called. A share of clones is missing; checked studies link under half to unresolved V genes, and the rest is unexplained. That table is the source of V, J and clone size, and D and trimming were worked out from the DNA. The sample records over 110,000 clones, around 93% of which are singletons. 4% to 5.5% of the sample lies in the top ten.

The sequenced sample was peripheral blood, obtained on day 0 of AZD1222 vaccination. Recombination joined TRBV18 with TRBJ1-3; the D gene cannot be named for sure. The receptor comes from an adult in good health. The nucleotide sequence reads TGTGCCAGCTCACCCAGCGGGCTCAGCTCTGGAAACACCATATATTTT. Its translation is CASSPSGLSSGNTIYF.